The rows below give T cell receptor beta chains drawn from one sample of a study of OX40 agonist ivuxolimab in advanced cancers. The data were produced by immunoSEQ multiplex PCR, yet TCRdb's version contains in-frame clones alone and is incomplete. The sample includes 76,000 or so clones, more than 85% of them seen just once. Sample: CD4+ or CD8+ T cells sorted from blood, taken in a trial of the OX40 agonist ivuxolimab. The receptor set was obtained from an adult with an advanced solid tumor such as melanoma, head and neck, liver or kidney cancer. The CDR3 runs from the conserved cysteine through the conserved F or W. A D gene is named only where the DNA matches it firmly. The listing skips clone size in some rows; elsewhere it reads once, few, many or a size class.

TRBV7-2	.	.	TRBJ1-1	CASSLVGRARTEAFF	TGTGCCAGCAGCTTGGTGGGCAGGGCGAGGACTGAAGCTTTCTTT
TRBV4-1	.	.	TRBJ1-1	CASSQDRARNTEAFF	TGCGCCAGCAGCCAAGATAGGGCCCGGAACACTGAAGCTTTCTTT
TRBV5-6	.	.	TRBJ1-4	CASSWDLDEKLFF	TGTGCCAGCAGCTGGGACCTGGATGAAAAACTGTTTTTT
TRBV2	.	.	TRBJ2-3	CASSVGPGTDTQYF	TGTGCCAGCAGTGTGGGTCCTGGCACAGATACGCAGTATTTT
TRBV14	.	.	TRBJ1-1	CASRRDPNTEAFF	TGTGCCAGCAGACGGGACCCGAACACTGAAGCTTTCTTT
TRBV19	.	.	TRBJ2-5	CASSNPGGRETQYF	TGTGCCAGTAGCAACCCCGGGGGTCGAGAGACCCAGTACTTC
TRBV7-9	once	TRBD1	TRBJ2-7	CASSQTRDRVEQYF	TGTGCCAGCAGCCAAACCCGGGACAGGGTGGAGCAGTACTTC
TRBV15	.	TRBD1	TRBJ1-1	CATSSTHTGGAHTEAFF	TGTGCCACCAGCAGTACCCACACAGGGGGCGCGCACACTGAAGCTTTCTTT
TRBV11-2	.	TRBD1	TRBJ2-7	CASSQYRDSVYEQYF	TGTGCCAGCAGCCAGTATCGGGACAGTGTCTACGAGCAGTACTTC
TRBV23-1	.	TRBD2	TRBJ2-2	CASPLRGVGGNTGELFF	TGCGCCAGTCCCCTTCGGGGGGTTGGGGGGAACACCGGGGAGCTGTTTTTT
TRBV6-5	few	.	TRBJ2-7	CASSGAGPYEQYF	TGTGCCAGCAGTGGGGCAGGACCCTACGAGCAGTACTTC
TRBV5-4	.	.	TRBJ2-7	CAMTGSSYEQYF	TGTGCCATGACAGGTAGCTCCTACGAGCAGTACTTC
TRBV5-1	.	.	TRBJ1-1	CASSLVPGEAFF	TGCGCCAGCAGCTTGGTACCAGGGGAAGCTTTCTTT
TRBV10-3	.	.	TRBJ1-4	CAISDRGAGEKLFF	TGTGCCATCAGTGACAGGGGAGCGGGGGAAAAACTGTTTTTT
TRBV27	.	.	TRBJ1-1	CASSLSRRVDSLEAFF	TGTGCCAGCAGTTTATCCCGACGGGTTGACAGCCTCGAAGCTTTCTTT
TRBV27	.	.	TRBJ2-1	CASSLRQEKRQFF	TGTGCCAGCAGTTTGCGACAGGAGAAAAGGCAGTTCTTC
TRBV28	.	.	TRBJ2-3	CASSLQGSYTDTQYF	TGTGCCAGCAGTTTACAGGGATCTTACACAGATACGCAGTATTTT
TRBV5-1	few	.	TRBJ2-7	CASSHGGGEQYF	TGCGCCAGCAGTCATGGGGGCGGCGAGCAGTACTTC
TRBV27	.	.	TRBJ2-7	CASSLVGGMRYEQYF	TGTGCCAGCAGTTTAGTGGGGGGAATGAGATACGAGCAGTACTTC
TRBV2	.	.	TRBJ1-1	CASTLAVAGMNTEAFF	TGTGCCAGCACCCTAGCAGTGGCCGGGATGAACACTGAAGCTTTCTTT
TRBV6-5	.	TRBD1	TRBJ2-5	CASSYGQAEETQYF	TGTGCCAGCAGTTACGGACAGGCCGAAGAGACCCAGTACTTC
TRBV11-3	.	TRBD1	TRBJ1-1	CASSLTGGSEAFF	TGTGCCAGCAGCTTAACAGGGGGCTCTGAAGCTTTCTTT
TRBV5-5	.	.	TRBJ1-2	CASSLDEGGASGYTF	TGTGCCAGCAGCTTGGACGAGGGAGGGGCGAGTGGCTACACCTTC
TRBV9	.	.	TRBJ2-3	CASSVEGSADTQYF	TGTGCCAGCAGCGTAGAAGGTAGCGCAGATACGCAGTATTTT
TRBV5-4	.	TRBD1	TRBJ1-2	CASRPDRGRVGYTF	TGTGCCAGCAGACCGGACAGGGGGCGGGTTGGCTACACCTTC
TRBV12-5	.	TRBD1	TRBJ2-3	CASGQVMTGSTDTQYF	TGTGCTAGTGGTCAAGTTATGACAGGGTCCACAGATACGCAGTATTTT
TRBV5-4	.	.	TRBJ2-7	CASSFGFSEQYF	TGTGCCAGCAGCTTCGGGTTTAGTGAGCAGTACTTC